The source of this T cell receptor beta chain is a study of blood T cell repertoires in COVID-19. Turning to the study itself: Researchers got acute and convalescent COVID-19 samples from the United States, Italy and Spain. PBMCs, B-cell-depleted T cells, or T cells were the source of the cDNA or gDNA that made up the material.

Germline assignment: CDR1 MDHEN and CDR2 SYDVKM. The CDR3 runs 11 residues. Trimming stripped 6 bases from V and 3 bases from J, with 4 bases between. Produced via immunoSEQ multiplex PCR; TCRdb's table is partial and in-frame only. The sample comprises 55,000 to 90,000 clones, about 88% of which are singletons, and 1.3% to 1.5% rests with the top ten. The clonotype was recovered from a human donor in a cohort sampled during active COVID-19. The V and J genes are TRBV28 and TRBJ2-3, with D hard to call. The sequenced sample consisted of peripheral blood. CDR3 in DNA: TGTGCCAGCAGCCATACAGATACGCAGTATTTT. This codes for CASSHTDTQYF.